The T cell receptor (beta chain) described here comes from a study of beta chain features in type 1 diabetes. Overall study results and limits: Moderate yet significant TCRB CDR3 shortening was seen in Type 1 diabetes patients in all four CD4+ subsets. Compared to healthy donors, patients appeared to have naive, central memory and Treg TCRB repertoires that were more alike. Patients with type 1 diabetes carried fewer insertions and had more deletions at their VDJ junctions.

Every isolated RNA sample was fully reverse transcribed, so sequencing captured expressed TCRB transcripts. Some clones are missing from TCRdb's copy, which holds only in-frame ones; the method was immunoSEQ multiplex PCR. Of over 650,000 clones in the sample, about 14% were seen once. The CDR3 contains 13 residues. V was shortened by 0 bases and J by 4 bases, with 5 bases between the two germline ends. Germline CDR1 and CDR2: SGHRS and YFSETQ. As regards this clone: The antigen remains unidentified. Other DNA sequences in the sample encode the same CDR3.

Based on CD45RO/CCR7/CD25/CD127/CD95/CD27, CD4+ regulatory, stem cell-like memory, naive and central memory cells were sorted. The chain combines TRBV5-1 with TRBJ1-5; unclear D gene. Sequencing input: naive CD4+ T cells from blood. This clonotype was sampled from a man between 18 and 35 years old with type 1 diabetes. The CDR3 bases are TGCGCCAGCAGCTTGGAACCTAATCAGCCCCAGCATTTT. This encodes CASSLEPNQPQHF.